Presented here are 18 T cell receptor beta chains from one specimen sequenced in a study of blood T cell repertoires in COVID-19. The assay was immunoSEQ multiplex PCR, and TCRdb's table has in-frame clones only and misses some. The repertoire holds roughly 180,000 clones, with under 85% as singletons. Sequences were obtained from peripheral blood. These receptors all come from a human donor in a cohort sampled during active COVID-19.

The V call is TRBV6-1, the J call TRBJ2-7, with D uncertain. Trimming took off 1 base at V and 1 base at J, with 8 bases between the two ends. CDR1 is MNHNS, CDR2 SASEGT, per germline. The length of the CDR3 is 14 residues. CDR3: CASSEGNSSYEQYF. DNA for the CDR3: TGTGCCAGCAGTGAAGGAAACAGTTCCTACGAGCAGTACTTC.

This clone was seen only once. V is TRBV6-2 or TRBV6-3 and J is TRBJ1-1, with D hard to call. The germline gives CDR1 MNHEY, CDR2 SVGEGT. Trimming removed 2 bases from V and 5 bases from J, with 15 bases in between. The CDR3 has 15 amino acids. The CDR3 region has the DNA TGTGCCAGCAGTTACGGTGAGATAGTGTTAACTGAAGCTTTCTTT. It specifies CASSYGEIVLTEAFF.

This rearrangement joins TRBV7-9 to TRBJ1-6, with 7 bases aligning to TRBD1. The CDR3 has 15 residues. The ends lost 4 bases at V and 7 bases at J; junction bases unmatched: 7. Germline V gene lookup returns CDR1 SEHNR and CDR2 FQNEAQ (reference sequence). CDR3: CASSYYRGNNSPLHF. The CDR3 region has the DNA TGTGCCAGCAGCTACTACAGGGGCAACAATTCACCCCTCCACTTT.

The rearrangement uses TRBV27 and TRBJ1-1; TRBD1 matches at 7 bases. The CDR3 has 13 amino acids. Germline V CDR1 and CDR2: MNHEY, SMNVEV (reference sequence). J lost 5 bases, V lost 4 bases, and 4 bases had no gene match. For the CDR3, the DNA is TGTGCCAGCAGTTCCGGGACAGTTACTGAAGCTTTCTTT. Residues: CASSSGTVTEAFF.

This clone was seen only once. The chain combines TRBV24-1 with TRBJ2-1, with 11 bases aligning to TRBD1. The V and J ends lost 4 bases and 5 bases, in that order; junction bases with no gene match: 3. Looked up from germline, CDR1 is KGHDR and CDR2 is SFDVKD. The length of the CDR3 is 15 residues. CDR3 coding DNA: TGTGCCACCAGTGACCCGGGACAGGGGGACAATGAGCAGTTCTTC. Protein: CATSDPGQGDNEQFF.

There are a few counts of this clone. This chain joins TRBV3-1 (or the pseudogene TRBV3-2) and TRBJ2-1; 12 nucleotides match TRBD2. The CDR3 sequence is 14 residues long. From germline, CDR1 is LGHDT and CDR2 YNNKEL (reference sequence). The junction had 4 bases not matched to a gene; V was cut back by 8 bases and J by 5 bases. The CDR3 is CASSWTSGDNEQFF. CDR3 DNA: TGTGCCAGCTCCTGGACTAGCGGGGACAATGAGCAGTTCTTC.

This clone appeared a few times. V and J are TRBV27 and TRBJ1-5, with D tentatively TRBD1 (5 bases). The CDR3 totals 14 residues. Germline V lookup: CDR1 MNHEY, CDR2 SMNVEV (reference sequence). The germline V and J ends were trimmed by 3 bases and 3 bases, with 9 bases remaining between them. The chain's CDR3 is CASSFQGSNQPQHF. Written as DNA, the CDR3 is TGTGCCAGCAGTTTTCAGGGTTCCAATCAGCCCCAGCATTTT.

The J gene is TRBJ1-2, the V gene TRBV9, with D hard to call. Germline V gene sequence: CDR1 SGDLS, CDR2 YYNGEE. The germline V and J ends were trimmed by 4 bases and 8 bases, with 18 bases remaining between them. The length of the CDR3 is 14 residues. CDR3 coding DNA: TGTGCCAGCAGCACCCAAGACAAAATTGGCGGCTACACCTTC. This translates into CASSTQDKIGGYTF.

This chain joins TRBV5-5 and TRBJ1-1; TRBD1 matches at 9 bases. The CDR3 has 19 amino acids. Trimming cost V 0 bases and J 0 bases; bases outside gene matches: 12. Germline CDR1 and CDR2: SGHKS and YYEKEE (reference sequence). Written as DNA, the CDR3 is TGTGCCAGCAGCTTGGAGGGTGGGACAGGGCGTTACATGAACACTGAAGCTTTCTTT. Translated, it gives CASSLEGGTGRYMNTEAFF. Full variable domain (remainder filled in from reference TRBV5-5 and TRBJ1-1): DAGVTQSPTHLIKTRGQQVTLRCSPISGHKSVSWYQQVLGQGPQFIFQYYEKEERGRGNFPDRFSARQFPNYSSELNVNALLLGDSALYLCASSLEGGTGRYMNTEAFFGQGTRLTVV.

The chain carries TRBV6-1 and TRBJ2-1, with TRBD1 matching 9 bases. The CDR3 sequence is 17 residues long. Per germline, CDR1 MNHNS and CDR2 SASEGT. The V segment lost 2 bases and the J segment 8 bases; nucleotides outside the gene matches: 13. CDR3 sequence reads: CASSERDRVTPYYEQFF. CDR3 nucleotide sequence: TGTGCCAGCAGTGAACGGGACAGGGTAACGCCTTATTATGAGCAGTTCTTC.

A single count supports this clone. The chain combines TRBV6-5 with TRBJ1-1; 9 bases match TRBD1. This CDR3 region has 15 residues. Germline CDR1 is MNHEY and CDR2 is SVGAGI. With 9 bases clipped from V and 0 bases from J, the junction kept 8 bases outside the gene matches. The CDR3 DNA follows: TGTGCCAGTCCGGGACAGGGAGCCGTGAACACTGAAGCTTTCTTT. As protein: CASPGQGAVNTEAFF.

The chain uses TRBV19 and TRBJ1-3; D call uncertain. The germline CDR1 and CDR2 sequences are LNHDA and SQIVND (reference sequence). Trimming took 11 bases from V and 1 from J, leaving 18 bases between them. This CDR3 comprises 15 residues. CDR3 sequence (DNA): TGTGCCCCACAAATAGGGAGGTCTTCTGGAAACACCATATATTTT. It codes for CAPQIGRSSGNTIYF.

The chain carries TRBV19 and TRBJ1-5; 10 nucleotides line up with TRBD1. This CDR3 has 15 residues. The germline CDR1 and CDR2 sequences are LNHDA and SQIVND (reference sequence). The V and J ends lost 3 bases and 6 bases, in that order; junction bases with no gene match: 5. CDR3 residues: CASSMRTGGGQPQHF. In DNA, the CDR3 is TGTGCCAGTAGTATGAGGACAGGGGGTGGTCAGCCCCAGCATTTT. Using reference TRBV19 and TRBJ1-5 for the parts outside the CDR3, the full variable domain is DGGITQSPKYLFRKEGQNVTLSCEQNLNHDAMYWYRQDPGQGLRLIYYSQIVNDFQKGDIAEGYSVSREKKESFPLTVTSAQKNPTAFYLCASSMRTGGGQPQHFGDGTRLSIL.

With respect to this clone: Its ends do not fully match the called genes, so a read error is possible. The chain uses TRBV12-3 or TRBV12-4 and TRBJ2-7, with D perhaps matching TRBD1 (5 bases). CDR3 size: 13 residues. CDR3 nucleotide sequence: TGTGCCAGCAGTTTAGCAGGGGTCCCCCACCAAACCTTC. Its protein product is CASSLAGVPHQTF.

The chain employs TRBV6-1 and TRBJ2-5; 11 nucleotides agree with TRBD2. V lost 3 bases, J lost 5 bases, and 5 bases stayed unmatched. Germline-derived CDR1 and CDR2 are MNHNS and SASEGT. The CDR3 has 15 residues. The CDR3 loop is CASSDRLAGRETQYF. The DNA of the CDR3 is TGTGCCAGCAGTGACAGACTAGCGGGAAGGGAGACCCAGTACTTC.

The chain joins TRBV6-1 to TRBJ1-2; 7 bases align to TRBD1. Germline CDR1 is MNHNS and CDR2 is SASEGT. The ends lost 1 base at V and 1 base at J; junction bases unmatched: 12. This CDR3 is 18 amino acids long. CDR3 region: CASSEEARTGLHNYGYTF. As DNA, the CDR3 is TGTGCCAGCAGTGAAGAGGCGCGGACAGGTTTACATAACTATGGCTACACCTTC.

As regards this clone: Distinct nucleotide sequences in the sample also encode this CDR3. The CDR3 DNA follows: TGTGCCAGCAGTCTTTCCTACGAGCAGTACTTC. Translating it yields CASSLSYEQYF. V usage is TRBV2 and J usage is TRBJ2-7, with D hard to call. V gave up 5 bases and J gave up 1 base, with 3 bases separating them. The CDR3 consists of 11 residues. The germline V gene encodes CDR1 SNHLY and CDR2 FYNNEI.

V gene TRBV15 combines with J gene TRBJ2-7; tentatively, D is TRBD1 (5 bases). The V and J ends lost 0 bases and 5 bases respectively, with 8 bases between them. This CDR3 is 13 amino acids long. Germline V CDR1 and CDR2: LNHNV, YYDKDF (reference sequence). CDR3 coding DNA: TGTGCCACCAGCAGAGATTTAGGGGACGAGCAGTACTTC. Translated: CATSRDLGDEQYF. The full variable domain, completed using reference TRBV15 and TRBJ2-7, is DAMVIQNPRYQVTQFGKPVTLSCSQTLNHNVMYWYQQKSSQAPKLLFHYYDKDFNNEADTPDNFQSRRPNTSFCFLDIRSPGLGDTAMYLCATSRDLGDEQYFGPGTRLTVT.